This TCR beta chain comes out of a study of identical twins. General study points: Low generation probability was overrepresented in out-of-frame alpha sequences shared by twins. Model-predicted out-of-frame TCR alpha sharing fell below observed values in monozygotic twins. With beta out-of-frame sequences, excess sharing by twins was weaker.

V shed 0 bases and J shed 3 bases, with 8 bases lying between them. This CDR3 contains 15 residues. The germline V gene encodes CDR1 SEHNR and CDR2 FQNEAQ (reference sequence). With no exceptions, donors were healthy Caucasians. A remark on this clonotype: Its antigen is unknown.

Each CDR3 protein gets one entry after TCRdb re-called the 5' RACE reads with MiXCR. The profile covers a few hundred thousand distinct CDR3 sequences, with around a tenth appearing a single time and roughly 3.2% taken by the ten largest. This sample was shared with a second study, whose subject was yellow fever vaccine responses in identical twins.

This receptor was taken from a woman younger than 30 in good health. Sequencing was carried out using PBMCs. This sequence joins TRBV7-9 and TRBJ2-2; D is unresolved. The CDR3: CASSLAGSDTGELFF. Written as DNA, the CDR3 is TGTGCCAGCAGCTTAGCGGGATCGGACACCGGGGAGCTGTTTTTT.